The next 2 T cell receptor beta chains were all read from a single sample in a study of T cell repertoires in ileal Crohn's disease. TCRdb keeps only in-frame clones here, not all; method: immunoSEQ multiplex PCR. Altogether 6,000 to 8,000 clones are present, around 92% being singletons, with the ten largest covering around 1.7%. The sample consisted of ileal tissue. Source of these receptors: an adult with Crohn's disease.

The chain is built from TRBV19 and TRBJ2-1; the D gene is possibly TRBD1 (6 bases). The CDR3 sequence is 13 residues long. Trimming removed 7 bases at V and 6 bases at J, with 13 bases between. Germline V gives CDR1 LNHDA, CDR2 SQIVND (reference sequence). As DNA, the CDR3 is TGTGCCAGTACCACAGGGAGAGTCAATGAGCAGTTCTTC. Its protein is CASTTGRVNEQFF.

This clone was seen only once. The gene calls are TRBV28 and TRBJ1-6; 9 bases are shared with TRBD1. The CDR3 loop spans 15 amino acids. Germline-derived CDR1 and CDR2 are MDHEN and SYDVKM. V gave up 6 bases and J gave up 7 bases; unmatched junction bases: 7. The CDR3 sequence is CASSSGTGWNSPLHF. CDR3 in DNA: TGTGCCAGCAGCTCCGGGACAGGGTGGAATTCACCCCTCCACTTT.